This T cell receptor (beta chain) was identified during a study of blood T cell repertoires in COVID-19. Study-wide context: Italy, Spain and the United States were the sources of the convalescent and acute COVID-19 samples. PBMCs, B-cell-depleted T cells, or T cells provided the cDNA or gDNA that made up the material.

CDR1 SGHTA and CDR2 FQGNSA come from the germline V gene. This CDR3 has 13 residues. Trimming took off 1 base at V and 13 bases at J, with 16 bases between the two ends. How the authors handled the data: Reference gene primer amplification gave estimated nucleated cell counts. Profiling relied on immunoSEQ multiplex PCR, and the TCRdb table lists in-frame clones only, not all of them. V, J and clone size were drawn from that table, and D and trimming were deduced from the DNA. Of around 700,000 clones listed, 80% to 90% were seen once; the top ten hold roughly 0.25%. The chain has TRBV7-2 and TRBJ1-2, with TRBD1 as a possible D gene (6 bases). The sample consisted of peripheral blood. This TCR came from a woman aged 18-29 years with acute or convalescent COVID-19. The CDR3 DNA is TGTGCCAGCAGCTTAGTTGGGGGGGCGCGGGTCACCTTC. It codes for CASSLVGGARVTF.